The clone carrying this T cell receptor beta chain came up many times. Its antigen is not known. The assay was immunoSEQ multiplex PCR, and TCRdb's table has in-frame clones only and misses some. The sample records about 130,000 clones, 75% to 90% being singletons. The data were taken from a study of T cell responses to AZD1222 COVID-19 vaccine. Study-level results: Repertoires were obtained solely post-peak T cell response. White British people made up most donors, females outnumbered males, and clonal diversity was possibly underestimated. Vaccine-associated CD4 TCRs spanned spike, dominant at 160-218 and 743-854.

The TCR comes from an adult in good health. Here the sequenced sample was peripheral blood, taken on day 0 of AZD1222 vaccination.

CDR3 sequence (DNA): TGTGCCAGCAGCTTAGCGCAGGGGGGAGCTTTCTTT. Protein product: CASSLAQGGAFF. V and J are TRBV7-9 and TRBJ1-1; 7 bases map to TRBD1. The CDR3 extends over 12 amino acids. Germline trimming cut 0 bases from V and 10 bases from J; bases unmatched to any gene: 2. In germline, CDR1 is SEHNR, CDR2 FQNEAQ (reference sequence).